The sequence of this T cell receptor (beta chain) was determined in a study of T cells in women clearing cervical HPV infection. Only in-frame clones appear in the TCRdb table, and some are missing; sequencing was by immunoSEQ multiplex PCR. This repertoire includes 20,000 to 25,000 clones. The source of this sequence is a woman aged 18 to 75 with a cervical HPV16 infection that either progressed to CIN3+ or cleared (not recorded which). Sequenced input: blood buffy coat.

The CDR3 is CAIGRVGTANNEQFF. The sequenced CDR3 bases are TGTGCCATCGGAAGGGTTGGGACAGCCAACAATGAG. This rearrangement joins TRBV10-3 to TRBJ2-1; TRBD1 aligns across 7 bases. The CDR3 extends 3 residues past the end of the read, so its final part is completed from the germline J gene. V shed 8 bases, J shed 5 bases, and the junction held 12 bases outside the gene matches. The length of the CDR3 is 15 residues. Germline values: CDR1 ENHRY, CDR2 SYGVKD.